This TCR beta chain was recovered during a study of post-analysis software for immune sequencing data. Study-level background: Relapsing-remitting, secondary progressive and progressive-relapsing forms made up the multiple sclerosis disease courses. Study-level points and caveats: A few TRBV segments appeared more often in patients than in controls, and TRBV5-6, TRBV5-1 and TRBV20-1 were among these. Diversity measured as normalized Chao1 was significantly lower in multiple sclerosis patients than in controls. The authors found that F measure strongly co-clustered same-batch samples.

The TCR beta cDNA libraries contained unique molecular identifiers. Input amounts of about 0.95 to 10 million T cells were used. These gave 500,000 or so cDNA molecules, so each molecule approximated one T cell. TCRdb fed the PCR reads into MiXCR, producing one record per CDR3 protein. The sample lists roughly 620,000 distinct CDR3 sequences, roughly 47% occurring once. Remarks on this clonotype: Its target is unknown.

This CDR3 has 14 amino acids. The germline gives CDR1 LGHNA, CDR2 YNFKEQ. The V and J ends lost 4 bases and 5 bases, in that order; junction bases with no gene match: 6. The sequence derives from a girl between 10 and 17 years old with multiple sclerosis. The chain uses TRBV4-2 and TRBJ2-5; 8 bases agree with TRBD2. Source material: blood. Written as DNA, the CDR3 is TGTGCCAGCAGCCCCGGGACTAGTTATGAGACCCAGTACTTC. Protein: CASSPGTSYETQYF.